Listed below are T cell receptor beta chains from one sample, sequenced in a study of shared clonotypes between healthy human individuals. Some clones are missing from TCRdb's copy, which holds only in-frame ones; the method was immunoSEQ multiplex PCR. The table has over 95,000 clones, about 45% seen once; the top ten hold about 14%. The material sequenced was PBMCs. Source of these receptors: a woman in her forties in good health. Some clones in this sample may be carry-over from other donors' samples. Each CDR3 is given with its conserved first and last residue. A D gene is named only where the DNA matches it firmly. The listing skips clone size in some rows; elsewhere it reads once, few, many or a size class.

TRBV28	NA	TRBJ1-2	14	many	TGTGCCAGCATTCGGGGACTTACTAACTATGGCTACACCTTC	CASIRGLTNYGYTF
TRBV6-1	NA	TRBJ2-5	14	few	TGTGCCAGCAGTGAAGCGCTCCAGGTGGGGACCCAGTACTTC	CASSEALQVGTQYF
TRBV6-1	TRBD2	TRBJ2-6	15	NA	TGTGCCAGCGCAGCGGGAGCTGCTGGGGCCAACGTCCTGACTTTC	CASAAGAAGANVLTF
TRBV7-2	TRBD1	TRBJ1-2	12	many	TGTGCCAGCAGCCAGACAGGGCATGGCTACACCTTC	CASSQTGHGYTF
TRBV28	TRBD1	TRBJ2-1	16	NA	TGTGCCAGTAGGACTATTAGGGGACAGGGGGGAAGTGAGCAGTTCTTC	CASRTIRGQGGSEQFF
TRBV30	NA	TRBJ2-1	16	NA	TGTGCCTGGCGCCCCATGGGAGGACAGAGCTACAATGAGCAGTTCTTC	CAWRPMGGQSYNEQFF
TRBV11-2	NA	TRBJ2-3	12	NA	TGTGCCAGCAGCTTCTCCGAGGATACGCAGTATTTT	CASSFSEDTQYF
TRBV5-4	TRBD2	TRBJ2-5	14	NA	TGTGCCAGCACCGACCCTAGCGGCCAAGAGACCCAGTACTTC	CASTDPSGQETQYF
TRBV28	TRBD2	TRBJ2-3	16	NA	TGTGCCAGCAGTGACCCGGGACTAGCGAGCACAGATACGCAGTATTTT	CASSDPGLASTDTQYF
TRBV30	NA	TRBJ2-7	8	once	TGTGCCTTCGACGAGCAGTACTTC	CAFDEQYF
TRBV13	NA	TRBJ1-2	14	NA	TGTGCCAGCACCTTGGGGACGGGTTCATATGGCTACACCTTC	CASTLGTGSYGYTF
TRBV5-6	NA	TRBJ1-1	15	NA	TGTGCCAGCAGCTTGGACCCCTCGTACACCACTGAAGCTTTCTTT	CASSLDPSYTTEAFF
TRBV7-9	NA	TRBJ2-2	13	once	TGTGCCACCCTGCCAGCGAACACCGGGGAGCTGTTTTTT	CATLPANTGELFF
TRBV2	NA	TRBJ1-2	13	NA	TGTGCCAGCAGTGAAGCGGGGACCTATGGCTACACCTTC	CASSEAGTYGYTF
TRBV29-1	NA	TRBJ1-4	11	once	TGCAGCGTTGGGCGAAATGAAAAACTGTTTTTT	CSVGRNEKLFF
TRBV7-9	TRBD2	TRBJ2-3	17	NA	TGTGCCAGCAGCCCCCGAACTAGCGGGAGGGCCTCAGATACGCAGTATTTT	CASSPRTSGRASDTQYF
TRBV30	NA	TRBJ1-2	11	few	TGTGCCTGGAAATCCTGGGATGGCTACACCTTC	CAWKSWDGYTF
TRBV7-6	NA	TRBJ2-1	15	few	TGTGCCAGCAGCTTAGGGCTAGCGCACTACAATGAGCAGTTCTTC	CASSLGLAHYNEQFF
TRBV27	NA	TRBJ2-1	13	few	TGTGCCAGCACCGACGGCCCTTACAATGAGCAGTTCTTC	CASTDGPYNEQFF